Given below is one TCR beta chain in context. Its antigen is not identified. This sample is part of a study of shared clonotypes between healthy human individuals. Background on the study: Two female and a few male donors aged 18 to 49 were enrolled. Whole-study results and caveats: An effect of sequencing depth on clonotype sharing among donors was expected. Generally, naive subsets came out with larger estimated richness than memory subsets. Sorted-subset sequencing was shown by rarefaction to be incomplete despite large depth.

Germline V gene lookup returns CDR1 SGDLS and CDR2 YYNGEE. V gave up 4 bases and J gave up 6 bases; unmatched junction bases: 10. The length of the CDR3 is 16 residues. Measured with immunoSEQ multiplex PCR; TCRdb has only the in-frame clones, and not every one. The sample records about 2 million clones, roughly 95% being singletons. Naive-designated CD8 cells lacked CD45RO, were positively enriched for CCR7, and omitted terminally differentiated effector memory CD45RA+ cells. The TCR comes from a man between 18 and 29 years old in good health. What was sequenced was naive CD8+ T cells sorted from blood. The V gene is TRBV9, the J gene TRBJ1-6, with 7 bases fitting TRBD1. CDR3 in DNA: TGTGCCAGCAGCCTCTCTTCGACAGGGTTTAATTCACCCCTCCACTTT. Translating gives CASSLSSTGFNSPLHF.